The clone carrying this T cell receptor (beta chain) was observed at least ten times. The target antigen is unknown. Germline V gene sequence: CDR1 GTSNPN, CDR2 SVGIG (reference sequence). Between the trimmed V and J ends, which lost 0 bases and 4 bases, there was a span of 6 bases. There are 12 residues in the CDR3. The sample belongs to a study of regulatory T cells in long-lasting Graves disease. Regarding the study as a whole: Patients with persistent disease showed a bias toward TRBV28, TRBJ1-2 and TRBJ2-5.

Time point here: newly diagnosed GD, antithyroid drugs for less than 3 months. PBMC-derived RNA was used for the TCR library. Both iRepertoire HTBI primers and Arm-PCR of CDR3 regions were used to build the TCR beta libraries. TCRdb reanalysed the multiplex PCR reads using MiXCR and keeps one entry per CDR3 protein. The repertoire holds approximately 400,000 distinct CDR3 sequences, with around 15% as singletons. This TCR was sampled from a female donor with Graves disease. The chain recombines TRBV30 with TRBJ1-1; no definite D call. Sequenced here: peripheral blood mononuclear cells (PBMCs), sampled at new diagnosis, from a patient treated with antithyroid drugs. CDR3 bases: TGTGCCTGGAGTGTAGGTGGCACTGAAGCTTTCTTT. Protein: CAWSVGGTEAFF.